The clone carrying this TCR beta chain was seen only a few times. Antigen: not known. This sample is part of a study of T cells in lung cancer brain metastases. Each sample used roughly 2.24–5 ug genomic DNA, matched between paired samples. Method: immunoSEQ multiplex PCR; TCRdb's copy keeps in-frame clones and lacks some. Among 4,500 to 5,000 clones listed, around 85% were seen once. Looked up from germline, CDR1 is SGHDT and CDR2 is YYEEEE. The CDR3 sequence is 14 residues long. V shed 4 bases and J shed 7 bases, with 14 bases lying between them. Study results and limitations: Most clones were lesion-specific, with limited overlap between paired lesions (mean Morisita index about 0.25).

Sequenced: tumor tissue from the primary lung tumor. The clonotype originates from a man aged 45 to 65 with non-small cell lung cancer. V is TRBV5-6 and J is TRBJ2-2; either TRBD1 or TRBD2 may fit D (5 bases each). The DNA of the CDR3 is TGTGCCAGCAGCCCCGACGATGGGGGCGGGGAGCTGTTTTTT. Amino acids: CASSPDDGGGELFF.